This entry lists 4 T cell receptor beta chains sequenced from one sample in a study of shared clonotypes between healthy human individuals. TCRdb keeps only in-frame clones here, not all; method: immunoSEQ multiplex PCR. The sample has roughly 2.4 million clones; approximately 94% are singletons. Sequenced sample: naive CD4+ T cells sorted from blood. Described subset: CD45RA+ positively selected. The receptor source for this set is a man younger than 35 in good health.

The chain has TRBV30 and TRBJ1-1; D is unclear. This CDR3 is built from 16 residues. Trimming stripped 2 bases from V and 2 bases from J, with 18 bases between. CDR1 is GTSNPN and CDR2 is SVGIG in the germline V gene (reference sequence). CDR3 nucleotide sequence: TGTGCCTGGAGTTACCTATCGGCAGGCTCCAACACTGAAGCTTTCTTT. Amino acid sequence: CAWSYLSAGSNTEAFF. Full variable domain (outside the CDR3, taken from reference TRBV30 and TRBJ1-1): SQTIHQWPATLVQPVGSPLSLECTVEGTSNPNLYWYRQAAGRGLQLLFYSVGIGQISSEVPQNLSASRPQDRQFILSSKKLLLSDSGFYLCAWSYLSAGSNTEAFFGQGTRLTVV.

This clone was found once. The rearrangement links TRBV19 to TRBJ1-5; possibly TRBD1 for D (6 bases). Germline lookup yields CDR1 LNHDA and CDR2 SQIVND (reference sequence). The length of the CDR3 is 14 residues. Trimming shortened V by 4 bases and J by 5 bases, and 12 bases separated the two germline ends. CDR3 region: CASSTYRADQPQHF. The CDR3 nucleotides are TGTGCCAGTAGTACATACAGGGCCGATCAGCCCCAGCATTTT.

This clone was found once. V and J are TRBV18 and TRBJ1-5; possible D gene TRBD1, 6 bases. Trimming shortened V by 2 bases and J by 8 bases, and 19 bases separated the two germline ends. Germline V gene sequence: CDR1 KGHSH, CDR2 LQKENI. This CDR3 has 16 amino acids. The CDR3 nucleotides are TGTGCCAGCTCACCATCCGGCCTACAGGGAGGTGAGCCCCAGCATTTT. Its translation is CASSPSGLQGGEPQHF. Full variable domain (remainder filled in from reference TRBV18 and TRBJ1-5): NAGVMQNPRHLVRRRGQEARLRCSPMKGHSHVYWYRQLPEEGLKFMVYLQKENIIDESGMPKERFSAEFPKEGPSILRIQQVVRGDSAAYFCASSPSGLQGGEPQHFGDGTRLSIL.

This rearrangement joins TRBV30 to TRBJ1-1, with D possibly TRBD1 on 6 matching bases. V was shortened by 2 bases and J by 1 base, with 8 bases between the two germline ends. Germline CDR1 reads GTSNPN; CDR2 reads SVGIG (reference sequence). The CDR3 spans 13 residues. The CDR3 here is CAWSWGRNTEAFF. DNA for the CDR3: TGTGCCTGGAGTTGGGGGCGGAACACTGAAGCTTTCTTT.